This TCR beta chain was observed in a study of OX40 agonist ivuxolimab in advanced cancers. Study-wide findings and caveats: A proportion of nonresponders additionally exhibited low normalized T-cell clonal expansion.

In germline, CDR1 is DFQATT, CDR2 SNEGSKA (reference sequence). With 6 bases removed from V and 5 bases from J, the gap between germline ends came to 7 bases. The CDR3 totals 11 residues. As regards this clone: Antigen: not known.

Only in-frame clones appear in the TCRdb table, and some are missing; sequencing was by immunoSEQ multiplex PCR. Of under 65,000 clones listed, roughly nine tenths are singletons. This TCR came from an adult with an advanced solid tumor such as melanoma, head and neck, liver or kidney cancer. V usage is TRBV20-1 and J usage is TRBJ2-2; no clear D gene. The input for sequencing was CD4+ or CD8+ T cells sorted from blood, taken in a trial of the OX40 agonist ivuxolimab. CDR3 sequence: CSALETGELFF. The CDR3 DNA reads TGCAGTGCCTTAGAGACCGGGGAGCTGTTTTTT.